Presented here are 23 T cell receptor beta chains from one specimen sequenced in a study of tumor-infiltrating lymphocytes in localized non-small cell lung cancer (dated by TCRdb to the early 2020s). Library method: the immunoSEQ multiplex PCR assay. As stored in TCRdb, this immuneACCESS dataset retains in-frame rearrangements with V and J assigned. A fraction of the clones does not appear; measured against another copy, unresolved V genes explain less than half of the discrepancy, and the remainder lacks a known reason. In this sample the table shows about 3,000 clones, under 65% of which occur a single time. The ten biggest clones cover over 9.5% of the sample. Sequences were obtained from uninvolved lung tissue not adjacent to the tumor. The receptors originated from a human donor with non-small cell lung cancer.

The J gene is TRBJ2-1, the V gene TRBV29-1; 7 bases map to TRBD2. The V gene end was trimmed by 7 bases and the J gene end by 5 bases; junction bases not matched to a gene: 5. The germline V gene encodes CDR1 SQVTM and CDR2 ANQGSEA. This CDR3 has 12 residues. The CDR3 loop is CSAGSGNNEQFF. In nucleotides, the CDR3 is TGCAGCGCCGGCAGCGGGAACAATGAGCAGTTCTTC.

The rearrangement joins TRBV5-1 to TRBJ1-1; D is perhaps TRBD1 (5 bases). Trimming took 5 bases from V and 1 from J, leaving 15 bases between them. Germline CDR1 is SGHRS and CDR2 is YFSETQ. CDR3 length: 15 amino acids. CDR3 amino acids: CASSPPGRSNTEAFF. The CDR3 nucleotides are TGCGCCAGCAGTCCTCCGGGACGCTCGAACACTGAAGCTTTCTTT.

This rearrangement joins TRBV5-1 to TRBJ2-7; the D gene could be TRBD1 or TRBD2 (5 bases each). Germline CDR1 reads SGHRS; CDR2 reads YFSETQ. The ends were cut back, 0 bases at V and 6 bases at J, with 25 bases in the middle. CDR3 length equals 18 residues. The CDR3, as DNA: TGCGCCAGCAGCTTGGGGCCCCTCGGGACGCAACTACCGGCCGAGCAGTACTTC. Translated, it gives CASSLGPLGTQLPAEQYF.

The chain uses TRBV19 and TRBJ1-2; a weak D match, TRBD1 (5 bases). The CDR3 loop spans 13 amino acids. With 7 bases removed from V and 7 bases from J, the gap between germline ends came to 16 bases. The germline gives CDR1 LNHDA, CDR2 SQIVND (reference sequence). CDR3 region: CASTPPGGIGYTF. Here the CDR3 DNA reads TGTGCCAGTACCCCCCCGGGGGGGATTGGCTACACCTTC. Drawing the rest from reference TRBV19 and TRBJ1-2, the complete variable domain is DGGITQSPKYLFRKEGQNVTLSCEQNLNHDAMYWYRQDPGQGLRLIYYSQIVNDFQKGDIAEGYSVSREKKESFPLTVTSAQKNPTAFYLCASTPPGGIGYTFGSGTRLTVV.

The chain links TRBV7-9 to TRBJ1-1; TRBD1 agrees at 7 bases. The CDR3 has 15 amino acids. J was trimmed by 0 bases and V by 5 bases; bases with no gene match: 6. Germline values: CDR1 SEHNR, CDR2 FQNEAQ (reference sequence). In DNA form, the CDR3 reads TGTGCCAGCAGCCTATGGACAGGATTGAACACTGAAGCTTTCTTT. Encoded protein: CASSLWTGLNTEAFF.

The chain is built from TRBV5-1 and TRBJ1-1; the match to TRBD1 covers 8 bases. V gave up 6 bases and J gave up 1 base; unmatched junction bases: 5. This CDR3 has 14 amino acids. Germline assignment: CDR1 SGHRS and CDR2 YFSETQ. The CDR3 region is CASTIGTGNTEAFF. Here the CDR3 DNA reads TGCGCCAGCACCATTGGGACAGGGAACACTGAAGCTTTCTTT.

The rearrangement joins TRBV5-1 to TRBJ1-4, with 7 bases lining up with TRBD1. The germline gives CDR1 SGHRS, CDR2 YFSETQ. The CDR3 spans 14 residues. V lost 3 bases to trimming and J lost 7 bases; unmatched junction nucleotides: 6. In DNA, the CDR3 is TGCGCCAGCAGCTCTACAGGGGTGGCTGAAAAACTGTTTTTT. Protein sequence: CASSSTGVAEKLFF.

The chain joins TRBV5-4 to TRBJ2-7, with D hard to call. This CDR3 has 15 amino acids. Trimming pared 4 bases from V and 7 bases from J, leaving 21 bases between. Germline CDR1 reads SGHNT; CDR2 reads YYREEE (reference sequence). CDR3 region: CASSTNTGVGKEQYF. The CDR3 coding sequence is TGTGCCAGCAGCACTAACACTGGCGTTGGGAAAGAGCAGTACTTC.

Judged by abundance, this clone is large. V usage is TRBV27 and J usage is TRBJ2-7; 8 nucleotides match TRBD2. J was trimmed by 4 bases and V by 2 bases; bases with no gene match: 7. Germline CDR1 MNHEY, CDR2 SMNVEV (reference sequence). The CDR3 runs 15 residues. CDR3 sequence: CASSLKLAGPYEQYF. The CDR3 nucleotides are TGTGCCAGCAGTTTAAAGCTAGCGGGCCCGTACGAGCAGTACTTC.

The chain joins TRBV28 to TRBJ2-4; tentatively, D is TRBD2 (6 bases). The germline V and J ends were trimmed by 5 bases and 3 bases, with 14 bases remaining between them. There are 15 residues in the CDR3. In germline, CDR1 is MDHEN, CDR2 SYDVKM. DNA for the CDR3: TGTGCCAGCAGTCCCCAGGCGGGACTCAAAAACATTCAGTACTTC. As protein: CASSPQAGLKNIQYF.

This clone was detected a few times. The chain has TRBV7-9 and TRBJ1-6, with D maybe TRBD1 (6 bases). This CDR3 is built from 13 residues. The V end was cut by 5 bases, the J end by 5 bases, with 7 bases between. The germline V gene has CDR1 SEHNR and CDR2 FQNEAQ (reference sequence). The DNA for the CDR3 is TGTGCCAGCAGCGGGACAAATAATTCACCCCTCCACTTT. It codes for CASSGTNNSPLHF.

J is TRBJ1-2 and V is TRBV9, with 9 bases identical to TRBD1. The CDR3 is 13 residues long. Germline V gives CDR1 SGDLS, CDR2 YYNGEE. V lost 3 bases and J lost 4; bases outside the gene matches: 1. CDR3 nucleotide sequence: TGTGCCAGCAGCGGACAGGGGGGCTATGGCTACACCTTC. Translated: CASSGQGGYGYTF.

This chain uses TRBV25-1 with TRBJ2-7, with TRBD1 identical over 7 bases. Germline-derived CDR1 and CDR2 are MGHDK and SYGVNS. CDR3 length: 15 residues. The V gene end was trimmed by 3 bases and the J gene end by 4 bases; junction bases not matched to a gene: 9. CDR3 residues: CASSDPGTVTYEQYF. For the CDR3, the DNA is TGTGCCAGCAGTGACCCCGGGACAGTAACTTACGAGCAGTACTTC.

J is TRBJ2-3 and V is TRBV11-3; TRBD1 matches 7 bases. The J segment lost 9 bases and the V segment lost 5 bases, leaving 14 bases of the junction unmatched. This CDR3 is 15 amino acids long. The germline V gene has CDR1 SGHNT and CDR2 YENEEA. The CDR3 region is CASSPRAGGFGTQYF. DNA of the CDR3: TGTGCCAGCAGCCCCCGGGCAGGGGGTTTCGGGACGCAGTATTTT. Full variable domain (rest looked up from reference TRBV11-3 and TRBJ2-3): EAGVVQSPRYKIIEKKQPVAFWCNPISGHNTLYWYLQNLGQGPELLIRYENEEAVDDSQLPKDRFSAERLKGVDSTLKIQPAELGDSAVYLCASSPRAGGFGTQYFGPGTRLTVL.

The genes are TRBV30 and TRBJ1-1; no clear D gene. V shed 3 bases and J shed 6 bases, with 11 bases lying between them. CDR1 and CDR2 from the germline V gene are GTSNPN and SVGIG (reference sequence). CDR3 length: 12 residues. CDR3 coding DNA: TGTGCCTGGAGGACCTCAGCGTCTGAAGCTTTCTTT. Amino acids: CAWRTSASEAFF.

The CDR3, as DNA: TGTGCCAGCAGCGCGACAGGGCGCTACTACAATGAGCAGTTCTTC. Translation gives CASSATGRYYNEQFF. The chain joins TRBV7-2 to TRBJ2-1, with 7 bases that match TRBD1. Germline CDR1 and CDR2: SGHTA and FQGNSA. The CDR3 spans 15 residues. V trimming: 5 bases; J trimming: 3 bases; junction bases outside the gene matches: 7.

This sequence joins TRBV6-1 and TRBJ2-5; 7 bases agree with TRBD2. V trimming: 10 bases; J trimming: 1 base; junction bases outside the gene matches: 9. From germline, CDR1 is MNHNS and CDR2 SASEGT. The CDR3 contains 14 residues. CDR3 protein: CATSPSGPQETQYF. In nucleotides, the CDR3 is TGTGCCACTTCCCCTAGCGGACCCCAAGAGACCCAGTACTTC.

Only a few counts were recorded for this clone. The identical CDR3 is also encoded by other nucleotide sequences in the sample. V and J are TRBV28 and TRBJ1-6; 7 positions match TRBD1. Losses at the gene ends were 4 bases for V and 10 bases for J; bases not matched to a gene: 13. Germline values: CDR1 MDHEN, CDR2 SYDVKM. The CDR3 has 16 amino acids. CDR3 bases: TGTGCCAGCAGTTCCTCCATCACAGGGGAGGGATCACCCCTCCACTTT. Protein product: CASSSSITGEGSPLHF.

This clone was observed a few times. The gene calls are TRBV7-6 and TRBJ2-5, with D possibly matching TRBD1 (6 bases). CDR3 length equals 12 residues. Germline V gene sequence: CDR1 SGHVS, CDR2 FNYEAQ. The germline V and J ends were trimmed by 5 bases and 5 bases, with 9 bases remaining between them. The CDR3 protein is CASSGGRETQYF. In nucleotides, the CDR3 is TGTGCCAGCAGCGGGGGCCGGGAGACCCAGTACTTC.

V and J are TRBV2 and TRBJ1-1; no definite D call. Per the germline V gene, CDR1 is SNHLY and CDR2 is FYNNEI. V lost 8 bases, J lost 5 bases, and 12 bases lay in between. The length of the CDR3 is 12 residues. The CDR3 sequence: CASQVRRTEAFF. DNA for the CDR3: TGTGCCAGCCAAGTGAGGCGAACTGAAGCTTTCTTT. Full variable domain (remainder filled in from reference TRBV2 and TRBJ1-1): EPEVTQTPSHQVTQMGQEVILRCVPISNHLYFYWYRQILGQKVEFLVSFYNNEISEKSEIFDDQFSVERPDGSNFTLKIRSTKLEDSAMYFCASQVRRTEAFFGQGTRLTVV.

The chain links TRBV7-2 to TRBJ2-3; 7 bases map to TRBD1. The germline V gene has CDR1 SGHTA and CDR2 FQGNSA. The V and J ends lost 4 bases and 2 bases, in that order; junction bases with no gene match: 6. The CDR3 has 15 amino acids. The CDR3 DNA reads TGTGCCAGCAGCTCACCGACAGGGAACACAGATACGCAGTATTTT. It is translated as CASSSPTGNTDTQYF.

This chain connects TRBV7-9 to TRBJ1-4; D unresolved. The CDR3 has 14 amino acids. The germline gives CDR1 SEHNR, CDR2 FQNEAQ (reference sequence). Deletions cut 4 bases from V and 5 bases from J, with 11 bases between. The chain's CDR3 is CASSSQTGNEKLFF. CDR3 coding DNA: TGTGCCAGCAGCTCCCAGACTGGGAATGAAAAACTGTTTTTT. Combining the CDR3 with reference TRBV7-9 and TRBJ1-4 gives the whole variable domain DTGVSQNPRHKITKRGQNVTFRCDPISEHNRLYWYRQTLGQGPEFLTYFQNEAQLEKSRLLSDRFSAERPKGSFSTLEIQRTEQGDSAMYLCASSSQTGNEKLFFGSGTQLSVL.

This rearrangement joins TRBV7-2 to TRBJ1-3, with D possibly being TRBD1 (5 bases). Germline loops: CDR1 SGHTA, CDR2 FQGNSA. V shed 6 bases and J shed 5 bases, with 14 bases lying between them. This CDR3 is built from 14 residues. This CDR3 reads CASRVGTERNTIYF. CDR3 DNA: TGTGCCAGCAGGGTAGGGACTGAGAGAAACACCATATATTTT.